Below are 14 T cell receptor beta chains sequenced from a single sample in a study of T cell responses to AZD1222 COVID-19 vaccine. Some clones are missing from TCRdb's copy, which holds only in-frame ones; the method was immunoSEQ multiplex PCR. The sample lists fewer than 120,000 clones; roughly 92% were seen once. The sequences come from peripheral blood, collected 28 days after the second AZD1222 dose. The receptors here all came from an adult who received the AZD1222 COVID-19 vaccine.

V is TRBV2 and J is TRBJ1-4, with no clear D. There are 14 residues in the CDR3. V gave up 5 bases and J gave up 2 bases, with 9 bases separating them. Looked up from germline, CDR1 is SNHLY and CDR2 is FYNNEI. The CDR3 protein is CASSLVRTNEKLFF. The DNA for the CDR3 is TGTGCCAGCAGTCTGGTGCGGACTAATGAAAAACTGTTTTTT.

The chain uses TRBV5-1 and TRBJ2-3; tentative D call: TRBD2 (5 bases). CDR1 SGHRS and CDR2 YFSETQ come from the germline V gene. Between the trimmed V and J ends, which lost 0 bases and 0 bases, there was a span of 11 bases. This CDR3 is 16 amino acids long. The CDR3 sequence is CASSLAVGSSTDTQYF. The DNA of the CDR3 is TGCGCCAGCAGCTTGGCGGTGGGGAGCAGCACAGATACGCAGTATTTT.

The chain couples TRBV3-1 (or the pseudogene TRBV3-2) to TRBJ2-1; tentatively, D is TRBD2 (5 bases). Trimming stripped 3 bases from V and 9 bases from J, with 9 bases between. Germline V CDR1 and CDR2: LGHDT, YNNKEL (reference sequence). The CDR3 covers 12 residues. CDR3 protein: CASSHEGPEQFF. CDR3 bases: TGTGCCAGCAGCCACGAGGGCCCTGAGCAGTTCTTC.

The rearrangement uses TRBV18 and TRBJ2-2; D is perhaps TRBD2 (5 bases). CDR3 length: 14 residues. Germline V gives CDR1 KGHSH, CDR2 LQKENI. V was pared by 2 bases and J by 3 bases, with 7 bases between. CDR3 in DNA: TGTGCCAGCTCACCAGTGAGGGACACCGGGGAGCTGTTTTTT. Residues: CASSPVRDTGELFF.

This clone was detected only once. V is TRBV28 and J is TRBJ1-2; tentatively, D is TRBD1 (6 bases). CDR3 length equals 14 residues. V was pared by 5 bases and J by 4 bases, with 14 bases between. Germline lookup yields CDR1 MDHEN and CDR2 SYDVKM. Here the CDR3 DNA reads TGTGCCAGCAGTGGGCAGGGGAAGTTCTATGGCTACACCTTC. Its translation: CASSGQGKFYGYTF.

The chain employs TRBV18 and TRBJ2-7; D gene uncertain. V was trimmed by 6 bases and J by 3 bases, leaving 9 bases between them. Germline CDR1 reads KGHSH; CDR2 reads LQKENI. The CDR3 length is 12 residues. This CDR3 is CASSYRNYEQYF. For the CDR3, the DNA is TGTGCCAGCTCGTACAGAAACTACGAGCAGTACTTC.

The rearrangement joins TRBV6-5 to TRBJ1-2, with D unclear. Germline assignment: CDR1 MNHEY and CDR2 SVGAGI. V shed 6 bases and J shed 4 bases, with 12 bases lying between them. CDR3 length equals 13 residues. In DNA, the CDR3 is TGTGCCAGCAGCCAGGACGCGATCTATGGCTACACCTTC. This codes for CASSQDAIYGYTF.

This chain joins TRBV7-2 and TRBJ1-1; 8 bases align to TRBD1. The CDR3 has 14 amino acids. Germline values: CDR1 SGHTA, CDR2 FQGNSA. V was clipped by 6 bases and J by 5 bases; unmatched bases: 8. CDR3 sequence (DNA): TGTGCCAGCAGGGCTACAGGGGGTTGGACTGAAGCTTTCTTT. Protein sequence: CASRATGGWTEAFF.

This rearrangement joins TRBV3-1 (or the pseudogene TRBV3-2) to TRBJ1-2, with no clear D. Germline assignment: CDR1 LGHDT and CDR2 YNNKEL (reference sequence). V was shortened by 0 bases and J by 4 bases, with 12 bases between the two germline ends. This CDR3 spans 15 amino acids. CDR3 protein: CASSQEGNSLYGYTF. In DNA form, the CDR3 reads TGTGCCAGCAGCCAAGAAGGGAACTCCCTCTATGGCTACACCTTC.

This rearrangement joins TRBV3-1 (or the pseudogene TRBV3-2) to TRBJ2-2, with 7 nucleotides matching TRBD2. The J segment lost 7 bases and the V segment lost 1 base, leaving 3 bases of the junction unmatched. The CDR3 is made up of 14 amino acids. Germline CDR1 reads LGHDT; CDR2 reads YNNKEL (reference sequence). CDR3 coding DNA: TGTGCCAGCAGCCAAGCGGGGGGTCGCGGGGAGCTGTTTTTT. Translated: CASSQAGGRGELFF.

The chain employs TRBV4-1 and TRBJ1-1; D gene uncertain. V lost 5 bases to trimming and J lost 5 bases, with 12 bases between them. The germline V gene encodes CDR1 MGHRA and CDR2 YSYEKL. CDR3 length: 13 residues. In DNA form, the CDR3 reads TGCGCCAGCAGCGCCATATGGGAAACTGAAGCTTTCTTT. Amino acid sequence: CASSAIWETEAFF.

In this sample, this clone turned up once. The V and J genes are TRBV15 and TRBJ1-4, with D unresolved. The V gene lost 0 bases and the J gene lost 5 bases, with 19 bases spanning the gap. The CDR3 runs to 18 residues. Germline CDR1 and CDR2: LNHNV and YYDKDF (reference sequence). The CDR3 nucleotides read TGTGCCACCAGCAGAGACATTGTGAGTGGCCTATTGAATGAAAAACTGTTTTTT. Translation: CATSRDIVSGLLNEKLFF.

This rearrangement joins TRBV5-1 to TRBJ2-5; 8 nucleotides line up with TRBD2. The V and J ends lost 2 bases and 5 bases, in that order; junction bases with no gene match: 5. This CDR3 has 14 amino acids. Germline-derived CDR1 and CDR2 are SGHRS and YFSETQ. CDR3 sequence: CASSFGTSGETQYF. The CDR3 region has the DNA TGCGCCAGCAGCTTCGGGACTAGTGGTGAGACCCAGTACTTC.

This chain joins TRBV5-4 and TRBJ1-3; 8 bases are shared with TRBD1. The CDR3 loop spans 15 amino acids. After removal of 0 bases from V and 6 bases from J, the junction contained 5 bases not matched to a gene. Germline-derived CDR1 and CDR2 are SGHNT and YYREEE (reference sequence). This chain's CDR3 is CASSLGGQALNTIYF. The CDR3 DNA follows: TGTGCCAGCAGCTTGGGGGGACAGGCTTTAAACACCATATATTTT.